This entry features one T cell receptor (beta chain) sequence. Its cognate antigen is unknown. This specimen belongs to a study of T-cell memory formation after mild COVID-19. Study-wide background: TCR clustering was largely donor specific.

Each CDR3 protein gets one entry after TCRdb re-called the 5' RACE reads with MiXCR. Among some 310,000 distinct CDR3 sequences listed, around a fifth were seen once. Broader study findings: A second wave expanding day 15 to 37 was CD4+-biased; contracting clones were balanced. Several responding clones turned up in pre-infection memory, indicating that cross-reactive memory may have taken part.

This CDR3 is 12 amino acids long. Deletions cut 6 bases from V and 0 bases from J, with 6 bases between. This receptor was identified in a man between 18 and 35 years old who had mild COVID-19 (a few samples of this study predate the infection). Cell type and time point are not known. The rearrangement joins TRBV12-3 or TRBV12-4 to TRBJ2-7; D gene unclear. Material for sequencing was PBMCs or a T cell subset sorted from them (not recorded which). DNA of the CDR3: TGTGCCAGCAGCCTATTCTCCTACGAGCAGTACTTC. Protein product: CASSLFSYEQYF.